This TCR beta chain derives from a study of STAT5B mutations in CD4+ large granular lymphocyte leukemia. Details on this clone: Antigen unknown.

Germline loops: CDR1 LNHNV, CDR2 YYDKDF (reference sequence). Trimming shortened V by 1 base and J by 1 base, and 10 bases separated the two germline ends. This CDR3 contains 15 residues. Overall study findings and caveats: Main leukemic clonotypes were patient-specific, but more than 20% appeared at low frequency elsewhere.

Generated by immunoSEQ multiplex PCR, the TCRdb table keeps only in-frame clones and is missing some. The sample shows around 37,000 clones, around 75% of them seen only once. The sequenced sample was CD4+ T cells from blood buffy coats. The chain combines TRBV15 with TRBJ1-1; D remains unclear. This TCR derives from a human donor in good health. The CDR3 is CATSRGVLGNTEAFF. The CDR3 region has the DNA TGTGCCACCAGCAGAGGGGTCCTTGGGAACACTGAAGCTTTCTTT. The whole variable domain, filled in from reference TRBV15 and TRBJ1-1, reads DAMVIQNPRYQVTQFGKPVTLSCSQTLNHNVMYWYQQKSSQAPKLLFHYYDKDFNNEADTPDNFQSRRPNTSFCFLDIRSPGLGDTAMYLCATSRGVLGNTEAFFGQGTRLTVV.